This is a list of T cell receptor beta chains from one sample in a study of T cell responses to AZD1222 COVID-19 vaccine. The protocol was immunoSEQ multiplex PCR, while the TCRdb copy is restricted to in-frame clones and leaves out a portion. The repertoire consists of about 150,000 clones, with 80% to 90% occurring once and the leading ten covering 8% to 10%. The material sequenced was peripheral blood, taken 28 days after the second AZD1222 dose. The receptors were gathered from an adult who received the AZD1222 COVID-19 vaccine. Both conserved end residues are part of each CDR3. D genes are given only for firm matches. The size entry is marked missing in some rows and otherwise reads once, few, many or a size class.

clone_size j_call d_call v_call cdr3_nt cdr3_aa
once TRBJ2-1 TRBD2 TRBV19 TGTGCCAGTAGTATATGGCAGGGAGGGAGGAATGAGCAGTTCTTC CASSIWQGGRNEQFF
NA TRBJ2-2 NA TRBV29-1 TGCAGCGTTGTGGGACAGAACACCGGGGAGCTGTTTTTT CSVVGQNTGELFF
NA TRBJ1-1 NA TRBV2 TGTGCCAGCAGTCCCCCCAAGGGGAGGGGGGCGTCTGAAGCTTTCTTT CASSPPKGRGASEAFF
NA TRBJ2-5 NA TRBV7-7 TGTGCTAGCAGCCCGGTAGGAGGGCGGGAGACCCAGTACTTC CASSPVGGRETQYF
NA TRBJ1-5 NA TRBV28 TGTGCCAGCAGTTTGCGGTCCACCTGGCAGCCCCAGCATTTT CASSLRSTWQPQHF
few TRBJ2-1 NA TRBV6-5 TGTGCCAGCAGTACAGGAGGTACCCCCCGAAATGAGCAGTTCTTC CASSTGGTPRNEQFF
NA TRBJ1-5 NA TRBV6-2/TRBV6-3 TGTGCCAGCAGTTACTTCTCAGGGGAAAGCAGAAGCAATCAGCCCCAGCATTTT CASSYFSGESRSNQPQHF
few TRBJ2-1 TRBD2 TRBV6-5 TGTGCCAGCAGTTACTCCGGGACTATTAATGAGCAGTTCTTC CASSYSGTINEQFF
NA TRBJ2-2 NA TRBV29-1 TGCAGCGCAAAGGGGGTCCGGAACACCGGGGAGCTGTTTTTT CSAKGVRNTGELFF
NA TRBJ1-2 NA TRBV5-1 TGCGCCAGCAGCTTTGGAGCGGGCGGTAACTATGGCTACACCTTC CASSFGAGGNYGYTF
NA TRBJ1-5 TRBD1 TRBV28 TGTGCCAGCAGTCCCCCCCGAGGGGACAGGGGAAGCAATCAGCCCCAGCATTTT CASSPPRGDRGSNQPQHF
NA TRBJ1-4 NA TRBV19 TGTGCCAGCCCCGTCGAGTTAGAACTGTTTTTT CASPVELELFF
NA TRBJ1-2 TRBD1 TRBV6-5 TGTGCCAGCAGCGGCGGACAGGGGAAGGGCTACACCTTC CASSGGQGKGYTF
NA TRBJ1-2 NA TRBV7-2 TGTGCCAGCAGTGCATTCGGGGGATCCTCCTATGGCTACACCTTC CASSAFGGSSYGYTF
NA TRBJ2-7 NA TRBV29-1 TGCAGCGTTACTCTAGCTCGTTGGGGCGAGCAGTACTTC CSVTLARWGEQYF
NA TRBJ1-4 TRBD1 TRBV3-1/TRBV3-2 TGTGCCAGCAGCCCTCCGGGACAGGCTAATGAAAAACTGTTTTTT CASSPPGQANEKLFF
once TRBJ2-5 NA TRBV28 TGTGCCAGCAGTTCCCCGGCTAGCGGGTCCCCCAGGGGGGCCCAGTACTTC CASSSPASGSPRGAQYF
NA TRBJ2-3 NA TRBV15 TGTGCCACCAGCAACTCACGCCAGCGGAGAACAGATACGCAGTATTTT CATSNSRQRRTDTQYF
NA TRBJ1-5 NA TRBV7-2 TGTGCCAGCAGCGGACGGGGGGGCGGGGGCTCGCCCCAGCATTTT CASSGRGGGGSPQHF
NA TRBJ2-6 NA TRBV30 TGTGCCTGGAGCACCTCTGGGGCCAACGTCCTGACTTTC CAWSTSGANVLTF
few TRBJ1-5 NA TRBV21-1 TGTGCCAGCAGCAAAGGTCCCGGGGTCCTCCGACAGCCCCAGCATTTT CASSKGPGVLRQPQHF
NA TRBJ1-1 NA TRBV7-9 TGTGCCAGCAGCTTAGCGGGTGAGAACACTGAAGCTTTCTTT CASSLAGENTEAFF
NA TRBJ1-4 TRBD1 TRBV6-5 TGTGCCAGCACCCGAGCGGGACAGGATAATGAAAAACTGTTTTTT CASTRAGQDNEKLFF
NA TRBJ1-4 NA TRBV18 TGTGCCAGCTCACCTTTACAGACTGAAAAACTGTTTTTT CASSPLQTEKLFF
NA TRBJ2-1 NA TRBV6-5 TGTGCCAGCAGTTACCGGAGTATAGCCTACAATGAGCAGTTCTTC CASSYRSIAYNEQFF
NA TRBJ2-7 NA TRBV7-2 TGTGCCAGCAGCTTACGTCCGGGGAGCTACGAGCAGTACTTC CASSLRPGSYEQYF
few TRBJ1-6 NA TRBV7-2 TGTGCCAGCAGCTCCCGGGGTAGGGGCGGGTCACCCCTCCACTTT CASSSRGRGGSPLHF
NA TRBJ1-5 NA TRBV15 TGTGCCACCAGCAGAGATCGACAGTCTAGGACCCAGCATTTT CATSRDRQSRTQHF
NA TRBJ1-6 NA TRBV2 TGTGCCAGCAGTATCGAATCAGGGGTTAATTCACCCCTCCACTTT CASSIESGVNSPLHF
NA TRBJ2-5 NA TRBV24-1 TGTGCCACCAGTGACCTGACTGGGACGGTGGCCCAGTACTTC CATSDLTGTVAQYF
NA TRBJ2-7 NA TRBV7-2 TGTGCCAGCAGCTTAGTTAACCTGGGGGAGCAGTACTTC CASSLVNLGEQYF
NA TRBJ2-1 TRBD2 TRBV24-1 TGTGCCACCAGTGTCGGGACTAGCGGGAGGGCGAATGAGCAGTTCTTC CATSVGTSGRANEQFF
NA TRBJ2-1 TRBD2 TRBV6-1 TGTGCCAGCAGTGAGCTGCGGCTAGCGGGTATCTATGAGCAGTTCTTC CASSELRLAGIYEQFF
NA TRBJ2-7 NA TRBV28 TGTGCCAGCAGTTCCCATGGCGGGAAGTACGAGCAGTACTTC CASSSHGGKYEQYF
NA TRBJ1-2 NA TRBV19 TGTGCCAGTAGTATGGTGTACGGCTACACCTTC CASSMVYGYTF
NA TRBJ2-7 NA TRBV27 TGTGCCAGCAGTTTTTTGGTCAACGGGGAGCAGTACTTC CASSFLVNGEQYF
NA TRBJ2-7 NA TRBV30 TGTGCCTGGAGTGTAGGATCGGATCAATTGCCCAACGAGCAGTACTTC CAWSVGSDQLPNEQYF
NA TRBJ2-1 TRBD1 TRBV27 TGTGCCAGCAGTTCAGGACAGGGGCGCTACAATGAGCAGTTCTTC CASSSGQGRYNEQFF
NA TRBJ2-7 TRBD2 TRBV19 TGTGCCAGTAGTATAGAGTTCGCGGGAGGAATGCACGAGCAGTACTTC CASSIEFAGGMHEQYF
NA TRBJ1-1 NA TRBV4-3 TGCGCCAGCAGCCAAGCTAGGACGCTGGACACTGAAGCTTTCTTT CASSQARTLDTEAFF
NA TRBJ1-1 NA TRBV30 TGTGCCTGGAGCGATGACTGGGCCCCAGCTTTCTTT CAWSDDWAPAFF
NA TRBJ2-7 NA TRBV7-9 TGTGCCAGCAGCTTAGCGCACGGTCTCGAGCAGTACTTC CASSLAHGLEQYF
NA TRBJ2-7 TRBD2 TRBV29-1 TGCAGCGTTTCTCAGGGTCTAGCGGGAGCCCCAAACTTTGGCGAGCAGTACTTC CSVSQGLAGAPNFGEQYF
NA TRBJ2-5 NA TRBV18 TGTGCCAGCTCACCAACTGAAGAGACCCAGTACTTC CASSPTEETQYF
NA TRBJ1-2 TRBD1 TRBV6-2/TRBV6-3 TGTGCCAGCACCCCTACAGGGGCCGTCTATGGCTACACCTTC CASTPTGAVYGYTF
NA TRBJ2-2 NA TRBV28 TGTGCCAGCCTACATAGGGGTCCGAACACCGGGGAGCTGTTTTTT CASLHRGPNTGELFF
once TRBJ2-5 TRBD2 TRBV9 TGTGCCAGCAGCGTAGCTAGCGGCATTACCCAAGAGACCCAGTACTTC CASSVASGITQETQYF
NA TRBJ1-1 NA TRBV19 TGTGCCAGTAGTATAGATAGGAGCACTGAAGCTTTCTTT CASSIDRSTEAFF
NA TRBJ1-1 NA TRBV29-1 TGCAGCGTTGCGGACAGTTTGAACACTGAAGCTTTCTTT CSVADSLNTEAFF
NA TRBJ1-5 NA TRBV19 TGTGCCAGTACTCTACTAGGAGTGGGGCAGCCCCAGCATTTT CASTLLGVGQPQHF
NA TRBJ2-7 NA TRBV7-3 TGTGCCAGCAGCTTAAGCCCTGCAGGGGGGTACGAGCAGTACTTC CASSLSPAGGYEQYF
NA TRBJ1-5 NA TRBV2 TGTGCCAGCAGTGGAGACACCTTCAATCAGCCCCAGCATTTT CASSGDTFNQPQHF